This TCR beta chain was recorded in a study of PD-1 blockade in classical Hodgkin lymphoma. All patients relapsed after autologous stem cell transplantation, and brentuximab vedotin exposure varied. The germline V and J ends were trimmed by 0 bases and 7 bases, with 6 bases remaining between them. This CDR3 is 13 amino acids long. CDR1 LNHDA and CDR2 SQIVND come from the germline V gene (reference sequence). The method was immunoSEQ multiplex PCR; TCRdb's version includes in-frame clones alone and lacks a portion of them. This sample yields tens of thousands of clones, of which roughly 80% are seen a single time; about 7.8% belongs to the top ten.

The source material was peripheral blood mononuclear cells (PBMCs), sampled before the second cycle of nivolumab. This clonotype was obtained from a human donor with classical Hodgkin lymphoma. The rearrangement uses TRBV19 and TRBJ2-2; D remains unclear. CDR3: CASSIDQNGELFF. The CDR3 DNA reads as TGTGCCAGTAGTATAGATCAGAACGGGGAGCTGTTTTTT.